A single sample gave rise to the 8 T cell receptor beta chains below, sequenced in a study of T cells in Graves' hyperthyroidism and ophthalmopathy. Amplified TCR beta CDR3 regions came from RNA transcripts. The HTBI set primed first-round TCR CDR3 RT-PCR. MiXCR was run by TCRdb on the multiplex PCR reads, yielding one entry per CDR3 protein. The table includes about 610,000 distinct CDR3 sequences, 40% to 55% detected once. The sequenced sample consisted of peripheral blood or thyroid tissue (not recorded which). Receptors were obtained from a woman between 18 and 29 years old with Graves' hyperthyroidism.

This chain links TRBV4-1 with TRBJ2-7; 8 bases are shared with TRBD1. Germline V gives CDR1 MGHRA, CDR2 YSYEKL. This CDR3 has 19 amino acids. Trimming at V came to 1 base and at J to 2 bases, leaving 16 bases not matched to a gene. The CDR3 here is CASSQVYPPGQGATYEQYF. The CDR3 nucleotides read TGCGCCAGCAGCCAAGTTTACCCCCCCGGCCAGGGGGCAACCTACGAGCAGTACTTC.

This clonotype appeared many times. This sequence joins TRBV5-1 and TRBJ1-2; possible D gene TRBD1, 6 bases. V lost 2 bases, J lost 2 bases, and 10 bases lay in between. CDR3 length: 14 amino acids. Germline assignment: CDR1 SGHRS and CDR2 YFSETQ. The CDR3 DNA reads TGCGCCAGCAGCTTAGGACAGCAGAACTATGGCTACACCTTC. This gives the protein CASSLGQQNYGYTF.

This clonotype was seen ten or more times. The chain combines TRBV6-7 with TRBJ1-5; maybe TRBD1 (5 bases). TRBV6-7 is an ORF, with its function uncertain. The germline V and J ends were trimmed by 0 bases and 6 bases, with 15 bases remaining between them. The CDR3 has 16 amino acids. CDR3 in amino acids: CASSYSGPLGGQPQHF. The CDR3 DNA reads as TGTGCCAGCAGTTACTCGGGGCCCCTCGGAGGTCAGCCCCAGCATTTT.

On this clonotype: This may be a read error, as it is one base from a much larger clone. The J gene is TRBJ1-2, the V gene TRBV30; D is uncertain. CDR1 and CDR2 (germline): GTSNPN, SVGIG (reference sequence). V was shortened by 0 bases and J by 7 bases, with 9 bases between the two germline ends. The CDR3 sequence is 12 residues long. The chain's CDR3 is CAWSVKGSGYTF. In DNA form, the CDR3 reads TGTGCCTGGAGTGTGAAGGGTAGTGGCTACACCTTC.

The sample holds many counts of this clonotype. The chain has TRBV11-2 and TRBJ2-7, with 7 bases aligning to TRBD2. The CDR3 sequence is 15 residues long. V lost 1 base and J lost 2; bases outside the gene matches: 5. Germline V gene sequence: CDR1 SGHAT, CDR2 FQNNGV. The CDR3 is CASSLGMLAAYEQYF. CDR3 DNA: TGTGCCAGCAGCTTAGGTATGCTAGCGGCCTACGAGCAGTACTTC. Supplemented by reference TRBV11-2 and TRBJ2-7, the full variable domain reads EAGVAQSPRYKIIEKRQSVAFWCNPISGHATLYWYQQILGQGPKLLIQFQNNGVVDDSQLPKDRFSAERLKGVDSTLKIQPAKLEDSAVYLCASSLGMLAAYEQYFGPGTRLTVT.

A single count supports this clonotype. This CDR3 fails to terminate in the conserved phenylalanine or tryptophan, so it likely reflects a read error. The DNA is left out, because the CDR3 cannot be placed on it with certainty; the CDR3 is given as TCRdb lists it. The genes are TRBV20-1 and TRBJ2-7; no check of the table's D call, TRBD2, against the DNA was made. In germline, CDR1 is DFQATT, CDR2 SNEGSKA (reference sequence). Both ends counted, the CDR3 spans 10 residues. CDR3 in amino acids: CSARVHGLAG.

This clonotype has just one count. V gene TRBV7-2 combines with J gene TRBJ2-1; a possible D gene is TRBD2 (5 bases). V dropped 3 bases and J dropped 2 bases, with 11 bases sitting between them. CDR3 length equals 15 residues. CDR1 and CDR2 from the germline V gene are SGHTA and FQGNSA. The CDR3 spells CASSFGLAAYNEQFF. The CDR3 coding sequence is TGTGCCAGCAGCTTTGGTCTAGCAGCCTACAATGAGCAGTTCTTC.

The chain recombines TRBV24-1 with TRBJ1-5, with D possibly TRBD1 on 5 matching bases. In germline, CDR1 is KGHDR, CDR2 SFDVKD. The CDR3 length is 14 residues. V gave up 7 bases and J gave up 3 bases, with 12 bases separating them. CDR3 DNA sequence: TGTGCCACCAGCTCACCGGACATCAATCAGCCCCAGCATTTT. It encodes CATSSPDINQPQHF.